This T cell receptor beta chain originates from a study of T cell repertoires in cytomegalovirus infection. Study background: In public TCR beta signatures, there were indications of both CMV infection and matching HLA type.

Study-level points and caveats: Carriers of CMV plus the relevant HLA were identified by cumulative public TCR beta family frequency. CMV-specific TCR beta clonotypes restricted by HLA-C dominated the ex vivo response.

Comment on this clonotype: The target antigen is unknown.

This CDR3 region has 14 residues. Germline V gives CDR1 LGHNA, CDR2 YNFKEQ. V lost 1 base and J lost 0, with 6 bases in between. One entry per CDR3 protein results from TCRdb running MiXCR on the reads. The repertoire has some 920,000 distinct CDR3 sequences, under 40% of them found once; the top ten carry 13%. The source is a human donor in good health (CMV status not recorded). Some clones in this sample may be carry-over from other donors' samples. J is TRBJ1-1 and V is TRBV4-2; D remains unclear. The sample consisted of cultured CD8+ T cells from PBMCs, taken from culture after CMV antigen stimulation. Here the CDR3 reads CASSQGVMNTEAFF. The CDR3 bases are TGTGCCAGCAGCCAAGGGGTCATGAACACTGAAGCTTTCTTT.